Listed below are T cell receptor beta chains from one sample, sequenced in a study of graft-versus-host responses after intestinal transplantation. No antigen is known for these receptors. Assay used: immunoSEQ multiplex PCR; TCRdb lists only in-frame clones, some missing. The table includes approximately 60,000 clones, roughly nine tenths detected once. The sequenced sample was unstimulated CD8+ T cells sorted from spleen or lymph node cells, obtained before transplant. These TCRs come from a human donor who was the organ donor for an intestinal transplant. The CDR3 runs from the conserved cysteine through the conserved F or W. The order of the fields is V gene, D gene, J gene, clone size, CDR3 DNA, CDR3 protein. A D gene is named only where the DNA matches it firmly. Not every row has a clone size; where given, it reads once, few, many or a size class.

>TRBV27|.|TRBJ1-4|.
TGTGCCAGCAGTAGTGGGGGGGGCGAAAAACTGTTTTTT
CASSSGGGEKLFF
>TRBV7-2|.|TRBJ2-7|once
TGTGCCAGCAGCTTCCCAGGACAGACCTACGAGCAGTACTTC
CASSFPGQTYEQYF
>TRBV7-6|.|TRBJ1-3|.
TGTGCCAGCAGCTCGGGGGGCCAGGGCGCCGGAAACACCATATATTTT
CASSSGGQGAGNTIYF
>TRBV28|TRBD2|TRBJ2-3|.
TGTGCCAGCAGTTTTCCCACTAGCGGGGGCACAGATACGCAGTATTTT
CASSFPTSGGTDTQYF
>TRBV5-1|.|TRBJ2-7|.
TGCGCCAGCAGCTTGGAGTGGGAGGGGGACGAGCAGTACTTC
CASSLEWEGDEQYF
>TRBV28|TRBD1|TRBJ2-7|.
TGTGCCAGCAGCCAAGGACAGGGAATGTACGAGCAGTACTTC
CASSQGQGMYEQYF
>TRBV5-6|TRBD1|TRBJ1-5|.
TGTGCCAGCAGCATGACAGGGGGCGGTCAGCCCCAGCATTTT
CASSMTGGGQPQHF
>TRBV5-6|TRBD2|TRBJ2-1|few
TGTGCCAGCAGCTGGGGGTCGCAAGCGGGAGGGCCGGGGTTCTTC
CASSWGSQAGGPGFF
>TRBV9|TRBD2|TRBJ2-7|.
TGTGCCAGCAGCGTAGCGGCTAGCGGGGTCTCCTACGAGCAGTACTTC
CASSVAASGVSYEQYF
>TRBV6-1|TRBD2|TRBJ2-1|.
TGTGCCAGCAGTGAAGAAAGCGGGACCCCTTACAATGAGCAGTTCTTC
CASSEESGTPYNEQFF
>TRBV27|.|TRBJ2-4|.
TGTGCCAGCAGTTTAGGAGGGGCCAAAAACATTCAGTACTTC
CASSLGGAKNIQYF
>TRBV28|.|TRBJ1-2|.
TGTGCCAGCGGATTCTTAAACAGGGTCGGCTACACCTTC
CASGFLNRVGYTF
>TRBV5-1|.|TRBJ1-2|.
TGCGCCAGCAGCTCAAATACAGGGAGCTATGGCTACACCTTC
CASSSNTGSYGYTF
>TRBV27|TRBD1|TRBJ1-5|.
TGTGCCAGCAGTCTGTATCAGACAGGGAGGAATCAGCCCCAGCATTTT
CASSLYQTGRNQPQHF
>TRBV5-6|.|TRBJ2-2|.
TGTGCCAGCAGCTTGCCCGGGGCGAACACCGGGGAGCTGTTTTTT
CASSLPGANTGELFF
>TRBV27|.|TRBJ2-7|few
TGTGCCAGCAGTTTTTGGGCCCTCGGCGAGCAGTACTTC
CASSFWALGEQYF
>TRBV7-8|TRBD2|TRBJ2-7|.
TGTGCCAGCAGCTACTCTCGGACTAGCGGGAGGTACTACGAGCAGTACTTC
CASSYSRTSGRYYEQYF
>TRBV5-1|TRBD1|TRBJ2-3|.
TGCGCCAGCAGCTTGGGGACAGGGGGCACAGATACGCAGTATTTT
CASSLGTGGTDTQYF